The following is a T cell receptor beta chain sequence with its context. Clones were read by immunoSEQ multiplex PCR, and TCRdb kept only the in-frame ones, dropping some. The repertoire holds approximately 92,000 clones, with about 92% as singletons. This entry comes from a study of control samples from healthy donors and cancer patients. The trim removed 6 bases at V and 3 bases at J, leaving 11 bases unmatched. Per the germline V gene, CDR1 is DFQATT and CDR2 is SNEGSKA (reference sequence). The CDR3 is made up of 15 amino acids. This chain links TRBV20-1 with TRBJ2-1, with TRBD2 identical over 7 bases. Sequenced material: blood. The origin of this receptor is a woman aged 25-40 years in good health. CDR3 sequence: CSASPSGGGYNEQFF. The CDR3 nucleotides read TGCAGTGCGAGTCCCTCGGGCGGGGGCTACAATGAGCAGTTCTTC.